The present T cell receptor beta chain was sequenced within a study of T-cell memory formation after mild COVID-19 listed by TCRdb under 2021. The study in broad terms: TCR sequence clusters from the two donors were largely donor specific. Longitudinal TCRalpha and TCRbeta repertoire sequencing tracked T-cell clones expanding and contracting after mild COVID-19 in a couple of donors. Two young, previously healthy adult volunteers made up the cohort, one male and one female.

PBMCs were isolated by Ficoll-Paque density gradient centrifugation. On the study overall, not on this receptor specifically: Some responding clones were detected in pre-infection memory, suggesting pre-existing cross-reactive memory T cells joined the SARS-CoV-2 response. Whether the second-wave clones peaking on day 37 were SARS-CoV-2 specific was not confirmed. Clones that contracted from day 15 to 85 showed balanced CD4/CD8 phenotypes, whereas a second wave of clones that expanded from day 15 to 37 leaned towards CD4+. Only two mild cases were covered by the study, and larger cohorts that include severe cases with pre-infection samples were considered necessary. Contracting CD4+ clones were found mainly in CM and EM memory subsets, while CD8+ clones were enriched in EMRA.

The data were produced on an Illumina NovaSeq 6000. Using 5'RACE with constant-segment primers, TCRalpha and TCRbeta cDNA libraries were constructed, with sample barcodes and unique molecular identifiers added in the process. Trizol reagent was used to extract RNA from every sample. The libraries were amplified in two PCR steps, and the second step added a second sample barcode and Illumina TruSeq adapters. Libraries were sequenced on an Illumina NovaSeq with 2 x 150 bp paired-end reads. Under the source paper's analysis protocol: The reads were demultiplexed and collapsed into UMI-guided consensus sequences using migec v1.2.7. Using mixcr v2.1.11, UMI consensuses were aligned to TRA and TRB V and J templates and then assembled into clonotypes. Expanded or contracted clonotypes were those called significant by both edgeR and NoisET, with noise models trained on biological replicates. For edgeR calls, the thresholds were a false discovery rate-adjusted p below 0.01 and a log2 fold-change of 1. As an exploratory analysis of dynamics, PCA with hierarchical clustering was applied to max-normalized trajectories of the 1000 most abundant clonotypes. The CD4 or CD8 phenotype of responding clones was assigned using the separately sequenced CD4+ and CD8+ repertoires. The raw public reads went through TCRdb reprocessing: fastp at Q25, MiXCR clone calling, in-frame beta chains kept. Rows are unified per CDR3 protein, each entry keeping the most common DNA and genes. It is TCRdb's table, rather than the study itself, that gives the V and J calls and clone size. The sample table holds about 210,000 distinct CDR3 sequences, of which around 30% were seen once. The ten largest account for approximately 10% of the sample.

This clonotype came up many times. The target of this receptor is not known. Qualities for individual bases were not recorded, and no much larger clone is one base off. Trimming accounts for 6 bases at V and 10 bases at J, while the number of junction bases matched to no gene is 4. CDR1 MNHEY and CDR2 SVGAGI are derived from the germline V gene. The CDR3 starts with the cysteine, ends with the phenylalanine, and has 11 residues. Just CDR3 DNA is preserved here, 33 bases in frame from base 1. The sequencing sample was made of PBMCs or a T cell subset sorted from them (not recorded which). This receptor was identified in an adult woman who had mild COVID-19 (a few samples of this study predate the infection). The sample titles of this study are shuffled in the database, so cell type and time point are left out; the donor was told from shared clones. Here the chain combines TRBV6-5 and TRBJ1-1; 8 bases in the junction line up with TRBD1. The CDR3 region: CASRRQGRAFF. The bases read TGTGCCAGCAGACGACAGGGGAGAGCTTTCTTT.